This T cell receptor (beta chain) originates from a study of graft-versus-host responses after intestinal transplantation. Trimming took off 1 base at V and 8 bases at J, with 10 bases between the two ends. CDR3 length: 13 residues. The V gene's germline CDR1 is SGHNT and CDR2 YYREEE (reference sequence). Sequencing was performed with immunoSEQ multiplex PCR; in TCRdb, only in-frame clones are kept and a portion is missing. This sample has roughly 99,000 clones, with more than 70% found just once. The genes are TRBV5-4 and TRBJ2-1; D is perhaps TRBD2 (6 bases). The origin of this receptor is a human patient who received an intestinal transplant, so some T cells may come from the graft donor. The sample here was PBMCs, taken 255 days after intestinal transplant. Here the CDR3 DNA reads TGTGCCAGCAGCTTGCGACGGGGGTATGAGCAGTTCTTC. Translating gives CASSLRRGYEQFF.